This T cell receptor (beta chain) is from a study of spatial heterogeneity in lung cancer. Time point in this sample: sample taken at primary tumor resection. Frozen PBMC, nontumor lung or tumor provided whole RNA, which was sequenced unsorted. This clonotype is judged medium-sized. Antigen: not known. J lost 6 bases, V lost 0 bases, and 18 bases had no gene match. This CDR3 is built from 20 residues. The germline V gene encodes CDR1 SEHNR and CDR2 FQNEAQ (reference sequence). The study's findings and limits: Coverage was estimated at approximately 7% of tumor T cells for alpha chains and about 13% for beta chains. Intratumoral expanded alpha and beta TCR counts were found to track tumor mutation counts. Numbers of ubiquitous and regional expanded TCRs tracked ubiquitous and regional nonsynonymous mutation counts, respectively.

The presence of a unique molecular identifier marked each TCR cDNA molecule. TCRdb re-called the 5' RACE reads through MiXCR, storing one row per CDR3 protein. The sample holds around 5,000 distinct CDR3 sequences, around 13% seen once. Sequencing used lung tumor tissue, obtained at surgery. The chain links TRBV7-9 to TRBJ2-1, with 9 bases lining up with TRBD2. This TCR was sampled from a female donor with early-stage non-small cell lung cancer. The CDR3 nucleotides are TGTGCCAGCAGCTTAGCGAGTCTGACCACCCTAGCGGGGCTCGTCAATGAGCAGTTCTTC. Translating it yields CASSLASLTTLAGLVNEQFF.